This T cell receptor beta chain was sequenced for a study of shared clonotypes between healthy human individuals. Study context: Donors consisted of two women and three men between 18 and 49.

Terminally differentiated effector memory CD45RA+ cells were excluded by CCR7 positive selection of CD45RO-negative cells. Participating donors were healthy, HIV-negative adults free of recent acute infections or vaccinations. Data came from immunoSEQ multiplex PCR; TCRdb stores just in-frame clones and leaves some out. The table includes around 1.9 million clones, around 93% detected once. The receptor was derived from a man aged 18 to 30 in good health. Some clones in this sample may be carry-over from other donors' samples. The specimen was naive CD8+ T cells from PBMCs.

In DNA form, the CDR3 reads TGCGCCAGCAGCCAAATGTTTCGAGGGACAGGGGTACGCGATGAGCAGTTCTTC. It specifies CASSQMFRGTGVRDEQFF. The chain recombines TRBV4-1 with TRBJ2-1; 10 bases are shared with TRBD1. The CDR3 extends over 18 amino acids. Germline assignment: CDR1 MGHRA and CDR2 YSYEKL. J was trimmed by 8 bases and V by 2 bases; bases with no gene match: 15.